The 2 T cell receptor beta chains below come from one sample, sequenced in a study of T cell responses to AZD1222 COVID-19 vaccine. Assay used: immunoSEQ multiplex PCR; TCRdb lists only in-frame clones, some missing. The sample shows approximately 150,000 clones, 90% to 95% of them seen only once. The input for sequencing was peripheral blood, taken after recovery from COVID-19. The receptors shown here come from an adult who had recovered from COVID-19.

The rearrangement uses TRBV5-6 and TRBJ2-1, with 7 bases aligning to TRBD2. The CDR3 covers 14 residues. Germline V CDR1 and CDR2: SGHDT, YYEEEE. V trimming: 6 bases; J trimming: 2 bases; junction bases outside the gene matches: 5. The chain's CDR3 is CASIIAGAYNEQFF. The CDR3 DNA sequence: TGTGCCAGCATAATTGCGGGAGCCTACAATGAGCAGTTCTTC.

The chain has TRBV12-2 and TRBJ2-1; no DNA check was done on the table's D call, TRBD2. TRBV12-2 is noted as a pseudogene. CDR3 size: 15 residues. CDR3 nucleotide sequence: TGTGCAAGTCGCTCCTTCAGCGGGAGTTGCAATGAGCAGTTCTTC. Protein sequence: CASRSFSGSCNEQFF.